This is a list of T cell receptor beta chains from one sample in a study of T cell responses to AZD1222 COVID-19 vaccine. Repertoires were generated with immunoSEQ multiplex PCR, while TCRdb's copy carries only in-frame clones and drops some. The sample lists some 200,000 clones, about 89% occurring once. The sample here was peripheral blood, taken 28 days after the second AZD1222 dose. The receptors originated from an adult who received the AZD1222 COVID-19 vaccine. CDR3s leave out the opening cysteine and the closing phenylalanine or tryptophan.

TRBJ2-4 TRBV5-1 ASSPLAGVGNIQY
TRBJ1-1 TRBV2 ASRRGKAF
TRBJ1-5 TRBV7-9 ASSSEEAPNQPQH
TRBJ2-1 TRBV19 ASSFREGGVNEQF
TRBJ2-5 TRBV9 ASSVSPGLLGETQY
TRBJ1-3 TRBV18 ASLPGQGRSGNTIY
TRBJ1-2 TRBV2 ASSLGQGPYGYT
TRBJ2-1 TRBV18 ASSPRLAGRGDYYNEQF
TRBJ2-1 TRBV7-9 ASSLGGPYNEQF
TRBJ1-5 TRBV7-2 ASSLGRTGRNQPQH
TRBJ2-7 TRBV5-4 ASSRLPSYEQY
TRBJ1-1 TRBV30 AWKAVGLSGTEAF
TRBJ1-5 TRBV9 ASSSLGAVNQPQH
TRBJ1-2 TRBV19 ASSDLFGYT
TRBJ2-3 TRBV9 ASSVVGGSTDTQY
TRBJ1-1 TRBV5-1 ASSGGTVMNTEAF
TRBJ2-5 TRBV29-1 SALLAGGPRPQY
TRBJ2-7 TRBV5-1 ASSFIPGSNYEQY
TRBJ2-7 TRBV28 ASSYGLSYEQY
TRBJ2-7 TRBV7-2 ASSRSGTSSYEQY
TRBJ1-2 TRBV6-5 ASSRGTGGYGYT
TRBJ1-4 TRBV5-6 ASSLVGPGRTSANEKLF
TRBJ2-7 TRBV5-1 ASSHLGGTYEQY
TRBJ1-1 TRBV7-9 ASSLRQGADTEAF
TRBJ1-2 TRBV7-2 ASSRRDGSYGYT
TRBJ1-1 TRBV11-2 ASSLATVNTEAF
TRBJ2-1 TRBV15 ATRKERGLGGTNEQF
TRBJ2-2 TRBV11-3 ASSQLQGSTGELF
TRBJ1-1 TRBV9 ASSPRDRGGLNTEAF
TRBJ1-2 TRBV7-2 ASSSGRLARAAP
TRBJ1-6 TRBV30 AWSRQYNSPLH